The present T cell receptor (beta chain) was sequenced within a study of blood T cells in healthy people across ages. This clonotype was counted at least ten times. With a J-beta primer mix and a sample-barcoded 5' primer, a second PCR ran roughly 6 to 11 cycles. TCRdb ran MiXCR on the 5' RACE reads and lists one entry per CDR3 protein. This sample has roughly 640,000 distinct CDR3 sequences; 25% to 30% occur once, and the top ten carry less than 20%. The source is a woman of 80 years or more in good health. The specimen sequenced was blood.

The CDR3 DNA reads as TGTGCCAGCTCCAAAATCAACAGGGGATATTACAATGAGCAGTTCTTC. Its protein is CASSKINRGYYNEQFF. This rearrangement joins TRBV18 to TRBJ2-1; 7 bases map to TRBD1. The CDR3 contains 16 residues. Germline CDR1 is KGHSH and CDR2 is LQKENI. V lost 6 bases and J lost 4; bases outside the gene matches: 12. Full variable domain (missing parts from reference TRBV18 and TRBJ2-1): NAGVMQNPRHLVRRRGQEARLRCSPMKGHSHVYWYRQLPEEGLKFMVYLQKENIIDESGMPKERFSAEFPKEGPSILRIQQVVRGDSAAYFCASSKINRGYYNEQFFGPGTRLTVL.